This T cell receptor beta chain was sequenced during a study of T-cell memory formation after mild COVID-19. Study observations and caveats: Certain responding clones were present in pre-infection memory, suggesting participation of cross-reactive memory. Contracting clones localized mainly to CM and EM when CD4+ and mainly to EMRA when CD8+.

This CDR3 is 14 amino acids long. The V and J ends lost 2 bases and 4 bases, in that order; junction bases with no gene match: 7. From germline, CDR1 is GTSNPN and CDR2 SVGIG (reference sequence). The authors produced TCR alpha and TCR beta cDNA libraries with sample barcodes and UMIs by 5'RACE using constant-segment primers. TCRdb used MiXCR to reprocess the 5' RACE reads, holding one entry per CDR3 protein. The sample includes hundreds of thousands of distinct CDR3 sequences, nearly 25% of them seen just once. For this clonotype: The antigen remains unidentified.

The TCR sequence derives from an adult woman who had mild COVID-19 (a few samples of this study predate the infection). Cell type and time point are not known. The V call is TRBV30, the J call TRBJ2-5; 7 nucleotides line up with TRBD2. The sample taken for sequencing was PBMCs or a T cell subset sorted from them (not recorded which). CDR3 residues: CAWSQSGAPETQYF. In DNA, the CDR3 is TGTGCCTGGAGTCAGAGCGGGGCCCCAGAGACCCAGTACTTC. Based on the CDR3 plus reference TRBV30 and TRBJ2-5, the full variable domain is SQTIHQWPATLVQPVGSPLSLECTVEGTSNPNLYWYRQAAGRGLQLLFYSVGIGQISSEVPQNLSASRPQDRQFILSSKKLLLSDSGFYLCAWSQSGAPETQYFGPGTRLLVL.